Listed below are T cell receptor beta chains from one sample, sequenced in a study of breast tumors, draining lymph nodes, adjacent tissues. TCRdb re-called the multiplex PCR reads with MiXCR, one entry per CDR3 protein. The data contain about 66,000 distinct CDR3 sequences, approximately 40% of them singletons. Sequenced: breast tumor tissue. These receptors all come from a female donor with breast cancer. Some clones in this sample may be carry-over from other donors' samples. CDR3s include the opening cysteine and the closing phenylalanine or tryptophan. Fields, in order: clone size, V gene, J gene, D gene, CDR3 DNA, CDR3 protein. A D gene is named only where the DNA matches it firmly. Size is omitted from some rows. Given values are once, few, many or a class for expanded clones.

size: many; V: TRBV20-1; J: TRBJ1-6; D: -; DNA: TGCAGTGCTAGAAGGTCAAGGACACAGAGGGGTTCACCCCTCCACTTT; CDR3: CSARRSRTQRGSPLHF
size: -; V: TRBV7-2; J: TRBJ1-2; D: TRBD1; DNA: TGTGCCAGCAGCGCACCGGGACAGACGAATAACTATGGCTACACCTTC; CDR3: CASSAPGQTNNYGYTF
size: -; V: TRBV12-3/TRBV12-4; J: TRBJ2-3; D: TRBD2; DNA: TGTGCCAGCAGTTTAGTGGGACTAGGAGGCACAGATACGCAGTATTTT; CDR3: CASSLVGLGGTDTQYF
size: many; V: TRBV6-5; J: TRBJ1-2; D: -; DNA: TGTGCCAGCGGTACAGGGCACTATGGCTACACCTTC; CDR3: CASGTGHYGYTF
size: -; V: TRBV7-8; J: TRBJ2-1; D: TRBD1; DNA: TGTGCCAGCAGTGACAGGGCCCGGGGCTACAATGAGGAGTTCTTC; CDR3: CASSDRARGYNEEFF
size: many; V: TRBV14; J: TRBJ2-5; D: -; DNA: TGTGCCAGCAGCCCGCGTTGGGGACAAGAGACCCAGTCCTTC; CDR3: CASSPRWGQETQSF
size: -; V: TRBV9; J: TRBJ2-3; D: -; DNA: TGTGCCAGCAGCGTAAGTGAAACAGATACGCAGTATTTT; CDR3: CASSVSETDTQYF
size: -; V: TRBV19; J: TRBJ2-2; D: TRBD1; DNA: TGTGCCAGTAGCGTAGATGATGTGAGGACAGGGAACGCGGGGGAGCTGTTTTTT; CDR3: CASSVDDVRTGNAGELFF
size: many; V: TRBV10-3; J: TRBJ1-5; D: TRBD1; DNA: TGTGCCATCAGTGACCCAGGGACAGGGCCCTTGTCGTGGAATCAGCCCCAGCATTTT; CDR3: CAISDPGTGPLSWNQPQHF
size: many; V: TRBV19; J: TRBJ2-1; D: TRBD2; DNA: TGTGCCATCTCACGGGGGGACGTACGCGATGAGCAGTTCTTC; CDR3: CAISRGDVRDEQFF
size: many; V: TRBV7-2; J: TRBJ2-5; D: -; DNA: TGTGCCAGCAGCTTAGGGTGGGGTTGGCAAGAGACCCAGTACTTC; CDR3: CASSLGWGWQETQYF
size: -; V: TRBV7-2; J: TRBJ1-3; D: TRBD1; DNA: TGTGCCAGCAGCTCATGGACAGGGACAGGTGGAAACACCCTATATTTT; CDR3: CASSSWTGTGGNTLYF
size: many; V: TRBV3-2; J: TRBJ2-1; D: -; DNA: TGTGCCAGCAGCCACCCCGAATCTGGTTTCAATGAGCAGTTCTTC; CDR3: CASSHPESGFNEQFF
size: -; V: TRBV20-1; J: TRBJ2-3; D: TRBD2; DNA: TGCAGTGCTAGAGTCGACGGGAGGGCCACTACGCAGTATTTT; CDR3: CSARVDGRATTQYF
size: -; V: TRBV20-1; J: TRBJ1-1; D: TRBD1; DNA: TGCAGTGCTATCACAGGGGGGAACACTGAAGCTTTCTTT; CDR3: CSAITGGNTEAFF
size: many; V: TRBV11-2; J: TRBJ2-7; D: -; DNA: TGTGCCAGCAGCGTTATGGGGGACCTACGCGTCTTGTACGAGCAGTACTTC; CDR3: CASSVMGDLRVLYEQYF
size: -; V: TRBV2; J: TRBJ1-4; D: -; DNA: TGTGCCAGCTCACCTAGGAAACACACTGTACGAATGAGGGAAAAACTGTTTTTT; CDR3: CASSPRKHTVRMREKLFF
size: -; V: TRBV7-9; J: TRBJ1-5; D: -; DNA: TGTGCCAGTGCCAGGGTGGCAGCCCAGCATTTT; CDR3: CASARVAAQHF
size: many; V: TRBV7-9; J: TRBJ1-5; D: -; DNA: TGTGCCAGCAGCTTAGGACTCACTTCGGATAGCAATCAGCCCCAGCATTTT; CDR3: CASSLGLTSDSNQPQHF
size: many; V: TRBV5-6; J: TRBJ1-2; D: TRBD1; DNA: TGTGCCAGCAGCTCCCGGGACAGGGAGTGGGGAGCGGAGGGCTACACCTTC; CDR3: CASSSRDREWGAEGYTF
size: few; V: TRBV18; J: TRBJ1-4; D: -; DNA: TGTGCCAGCTCACCGGCGCAGGTTGCAACTAATGAAAAACTGTTTTTT; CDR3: CASSPAQVATNEKLFF
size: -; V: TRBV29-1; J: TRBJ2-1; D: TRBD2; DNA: TGCAGTGTTGAAGTAGCGGGGGGGCCCGGTGAGCAGTTCTTC; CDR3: CSVEVAGGPGEQFF
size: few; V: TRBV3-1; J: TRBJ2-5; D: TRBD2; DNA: TGTGCCAGCAGCCAACAAAGCGGGGGCAGGGAGACCCAGTACTTC; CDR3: CASSQQSGGRETQYF
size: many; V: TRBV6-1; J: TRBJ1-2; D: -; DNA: TGTGCCAGCAGGGGAGATCCAGGGTGGGATGGCTACACCTTC; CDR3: CASRGDPGWDGYTF
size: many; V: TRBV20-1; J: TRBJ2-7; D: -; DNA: TGCAGTGCTAGAGATGAGGGAGGAGCCCGGGGACCTTACGAGCAGTACTTC; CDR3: CSARDEGGARGPYEQYF
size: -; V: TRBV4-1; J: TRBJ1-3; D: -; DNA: TGCGCCAGCAGCCAAGTTCTTGGGGACACCATATATTTT; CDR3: CASSQVLGDTIYF
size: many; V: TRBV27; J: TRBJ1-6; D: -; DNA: TGTGCCAGCAGTTTATTATTTGGAGGGAATTCACCCCTCCACTTT; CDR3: CASSLLFGGNSPLHF
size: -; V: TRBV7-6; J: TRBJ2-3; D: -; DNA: TGTGCCAGCAGCTTAGTTTGGGGGACAGATACGCAGTATTTT; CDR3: CASSLVWGTDTQYF
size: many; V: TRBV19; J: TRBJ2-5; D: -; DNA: TGTGCCAGTAGTGGAAGGAGACGGAGTGTTGGAGAGACCCAGTACTTC; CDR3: CASSGRRRSVGETQYF
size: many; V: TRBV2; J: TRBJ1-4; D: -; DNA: TGTGCCAGCAGTAGACCAAACGGACAGCCCCAGAATGAAAAACTGTTTTTT; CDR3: CASSRPNGQPQNEKLFF
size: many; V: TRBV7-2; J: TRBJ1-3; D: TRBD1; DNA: TGTGCCAGCAGCTTAGCGGGGACAGGCCTCTCTGGAAACACCATATATTTT; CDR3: CASSLAGTGLSGNTIYF
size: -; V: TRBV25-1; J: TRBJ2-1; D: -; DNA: TGTGCCAGCAGCAGGGGGGGATACAATGGGCAGTCCTTC; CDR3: CASSRGGYNGQSF
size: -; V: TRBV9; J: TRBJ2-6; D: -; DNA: TGTGCCAGCAGCGCCGAACCGGGGGCCAACGTCCTGACTTTC; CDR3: CASSAEPGANVLTF
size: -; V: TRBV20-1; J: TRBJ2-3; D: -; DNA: TGCAGTGCCAGCATTCGGGGGAACACAGATACGCAGTATTTT; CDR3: CSASIRGNTDTQYF
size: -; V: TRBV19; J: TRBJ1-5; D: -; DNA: TGTGCCAGTAGTATATCGAGTGGTTTTGGTCAGCCCCAGCATTTT; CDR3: CASSISSGFGQPQHF
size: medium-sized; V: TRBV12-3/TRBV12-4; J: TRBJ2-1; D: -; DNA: TGTGCCAGCAGCTTAACTAGTACGAAACGGAATGAGCAGTTCTTC; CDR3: CASSLTSTKRNEQFF
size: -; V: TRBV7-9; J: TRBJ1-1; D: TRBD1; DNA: TGTGCCAGCAGCTCAGCGGGGACAGGGGGCGAAGCTTTCTTT; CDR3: CASSSAGTGGEAFF
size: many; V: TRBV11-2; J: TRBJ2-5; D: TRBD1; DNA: TGTGCCAGCAGCCTAAAGGGCAGGGGGTGGGAGACCCAGTACTTC; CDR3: CASSLKGRGWETQYF
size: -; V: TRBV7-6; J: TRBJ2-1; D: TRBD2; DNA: TGTGCCAGCACCCAAGGCACTAGCGGGAGAACTTACAATGAGCAGTTCTTC; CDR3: CASTQGTSGRTYNEQFF
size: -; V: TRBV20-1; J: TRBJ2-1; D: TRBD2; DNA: TGCAGTGCTAGAACAAGTAGCGGGGGGGCCAATGAGCAGTTCTTC; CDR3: CSARTSSGGANEQFF
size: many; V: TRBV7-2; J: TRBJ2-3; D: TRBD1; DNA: TGTGCCAGCAGTTCCGGGACAGGGGGCTCTGATACGCAGTATTTT; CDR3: CASSSGTGGSDTQYF
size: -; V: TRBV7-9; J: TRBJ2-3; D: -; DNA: TGTGCCAGCAGCCCCGGAACTGTGGGGGGTAGGAGGCAGTATTTT; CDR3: CASSPGTVGGRRQYF
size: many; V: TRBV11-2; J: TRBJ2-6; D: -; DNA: TGTGCCAGCAGCCCTCAGGCAGGGGCTGGGGCCAACGTCCTGACTTTC; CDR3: CASSPQAGAGANVLTF
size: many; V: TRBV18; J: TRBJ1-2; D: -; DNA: TGTGCCAGCTCAGCAGACGGGTCGCGGTATGGCTACACCTTC; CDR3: CASSADGSRYGYTF
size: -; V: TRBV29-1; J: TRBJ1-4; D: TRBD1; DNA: TGCAGCGTTGGGACAGGGGGCAATGAAAAACTGTTTTTT; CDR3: CSVGTGGNEKLFF
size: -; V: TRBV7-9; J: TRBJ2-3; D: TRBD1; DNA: TGTGCCAGCAGCTCCCTGGACAGGGGCACAGATACGCAGTATTTT; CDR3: CASSSLDRGTDTQYF
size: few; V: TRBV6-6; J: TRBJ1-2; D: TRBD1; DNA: TGTGCCAGCAGTCACGGGGACAGGGGTCCCCTTGGCTACACCTTC; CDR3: CASSHGDRGPLGYTF
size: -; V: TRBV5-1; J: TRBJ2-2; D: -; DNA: TGCGCCAGCAGCTTGACACTAGCAGACACCGGGGAGCTGTTTTTT; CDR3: CASSLTLADTGELFF
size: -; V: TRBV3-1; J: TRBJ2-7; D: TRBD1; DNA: TGTGCCACCACAGGGACAGGGAGACTAGGGGGCGAGCAGTACTTC; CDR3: CATTGTGRLGGEQYF
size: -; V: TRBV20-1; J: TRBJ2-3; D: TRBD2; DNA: TGCAGTGCCAGCAGGTCCGGGACTAGCGGGGGGCGAGATACGCAGTATTTT; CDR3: CSASRSGTSGGRDTQYF